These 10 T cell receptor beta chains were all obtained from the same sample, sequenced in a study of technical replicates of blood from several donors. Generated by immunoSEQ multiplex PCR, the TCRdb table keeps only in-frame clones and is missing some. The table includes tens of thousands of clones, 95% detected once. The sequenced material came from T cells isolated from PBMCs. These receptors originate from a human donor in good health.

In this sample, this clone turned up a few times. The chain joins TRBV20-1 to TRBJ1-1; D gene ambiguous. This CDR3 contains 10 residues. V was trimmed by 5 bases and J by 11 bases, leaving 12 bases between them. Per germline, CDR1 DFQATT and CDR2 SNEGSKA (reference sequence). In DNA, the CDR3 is TGCAGTGCTTTTAGTCCGTCGGCTTTCTTT. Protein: CSAFSPSAFF.

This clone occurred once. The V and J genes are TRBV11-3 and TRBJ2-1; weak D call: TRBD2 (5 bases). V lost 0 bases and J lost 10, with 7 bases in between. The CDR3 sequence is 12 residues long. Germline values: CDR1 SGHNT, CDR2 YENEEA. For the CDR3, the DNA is TGTGCCAGCAGCTTAGATGAGGGAGAGCAGTTCTTC. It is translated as CASSLDEGEQFF.

The CDR3 loop reads CASSLDSGANTEAFF. CDR3 nucleotides: TGTGCCAGCAGCTTAGATTCTGGGGCGAACACTGAAGCTTTCTTT. The rearrangement joins TRBV11-2 to TRBJ1-1; a possible D gene is TRBD1 (5 bases). Germline loops: CDR1 SGHAT, CDR2 FQNNGV. V lost 0 bases to trimming and J lost 1 base, with 9 bases between them. The CDR3 is 15 residues long.

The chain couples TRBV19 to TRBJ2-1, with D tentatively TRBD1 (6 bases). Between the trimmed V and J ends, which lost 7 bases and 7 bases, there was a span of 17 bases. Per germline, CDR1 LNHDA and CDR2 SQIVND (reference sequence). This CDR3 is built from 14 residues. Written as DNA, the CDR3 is TGTGCCAGTACCGAACAGGGTAAGATGAATGAGCAGTTCTTC. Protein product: CASTEQGKMNEQFF.

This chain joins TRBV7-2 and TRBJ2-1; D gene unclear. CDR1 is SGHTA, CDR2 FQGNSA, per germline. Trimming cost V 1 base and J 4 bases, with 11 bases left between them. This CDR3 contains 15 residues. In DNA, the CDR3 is TGTGCCAGCAGCTTAGGCCTACCGCTTTACAATGAGCAGTTCTTC. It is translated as CASSLGLPLYNEQFF.

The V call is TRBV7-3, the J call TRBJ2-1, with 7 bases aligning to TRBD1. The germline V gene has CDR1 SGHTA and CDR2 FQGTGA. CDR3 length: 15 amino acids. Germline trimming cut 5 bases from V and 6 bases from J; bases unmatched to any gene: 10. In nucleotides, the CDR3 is TGTGCCAGCAGCCTTCCGCCGCCAGGGGGCAATGAGCAGTTCTTC. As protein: CASSLPPPGGNEQFF. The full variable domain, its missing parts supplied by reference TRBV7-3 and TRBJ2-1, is GAGVSQTPSNKVTEKGKYVELRCDPISGHTALYWYRQSLGQGPEFLIYFQGTGAADDSGLPNDRFFAVRPEGSVSTLKIQRTERGDSAVYLCASSLPPPGGNEQFFGPGTRLTVL.

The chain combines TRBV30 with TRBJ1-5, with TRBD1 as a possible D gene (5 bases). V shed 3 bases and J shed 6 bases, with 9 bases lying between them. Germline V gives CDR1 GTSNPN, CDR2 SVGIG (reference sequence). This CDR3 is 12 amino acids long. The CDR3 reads CAWRGLGQPQHF. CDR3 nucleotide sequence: TGTGCCTGGAGGGGGCTGGGTCAGCCCCAGCATTTT.

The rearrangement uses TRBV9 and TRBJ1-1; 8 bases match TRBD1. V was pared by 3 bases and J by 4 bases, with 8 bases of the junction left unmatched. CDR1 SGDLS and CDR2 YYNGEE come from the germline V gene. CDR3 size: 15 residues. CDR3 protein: CASSEDLTGVTEAFF. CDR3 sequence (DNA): TGTGCCAGCAGCGAGGATCTGACAGGGGTCACTGAAGCTTTCTTT.

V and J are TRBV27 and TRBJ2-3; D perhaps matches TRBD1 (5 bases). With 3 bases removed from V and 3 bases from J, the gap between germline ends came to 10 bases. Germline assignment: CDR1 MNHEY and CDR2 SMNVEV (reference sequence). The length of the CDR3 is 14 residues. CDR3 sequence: CASSLSPGTDTQYF. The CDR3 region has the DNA TGTGCCAGCAGTTTGTCTCCAGGGACAGATACGCAGTATTTT.

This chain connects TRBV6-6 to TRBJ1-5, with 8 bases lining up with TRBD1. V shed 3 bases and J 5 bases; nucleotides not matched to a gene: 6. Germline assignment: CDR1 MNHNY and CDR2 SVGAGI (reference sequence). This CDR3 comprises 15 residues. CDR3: CASSYSQGDHQPQHF. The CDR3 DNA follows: TGTGCCAGCAGTTATTCACAGGGGGATCATCAGCCCCAGCATTTT.